These 29 T cell receptor beta chains were sequenced from one sample in a study of cytomegalovirus exposure and HLA in healthy donors. The PCR was carried out with 60 Vbeta primers and 13 Jbeta primers. Repertoires were generated with immunoSEQ multiplex PCR, while TCRdb's copy carries only in-frame clones and drops some. The table records about 170,000 clones, 70% to 90% of them present only once. The sample consisted of PBMCs. All receptors come from a man aged 25-40 years in good health and CMV-seropositive.

This clone was recorded a few times. The chain employs TRBV10-1 and TRBJ2-1, with a possible D match to TRBD1 (6 bases). V dropped 2 bases and J dropped 6 bases, with 8 bases sitting between them. This CDR3 contains 13 residues. The germline V gene encodes CDR1 WNHNN and CDR2 SYGVQD (reference sequence). The CDR3 sequence: CASSEGGSNEQFF. The CDR3 DNA reads as TGCGCCAGCAGTGAGGGGGGCTCCAATGAGCAGTTCTTC.

This clone has a handful of counts. The chain links TRBV2 to TRBJ2-1, with D possibly being TRBD1 (6 bases). The CDR3 is 14 residues long. Germline CDR1 and CDR2: SNHLY and FYNNEI. Between the trimmed V and J ends, which lost 7 bases and 8 bases, there was a span of 18 bases. CDR3 residues: CASTTRGGSHEQFF. CDR3 nucleotides: TGTGCCAGCACCACTAGAGGGGGATCTCATGAGCAGTTCTTC. The entire variable domain, with the rest obtained from reference TRBV2 and TRBJ2-1, is as follows: EPEVTQTPSHQVTQMGQEVILRCVPISNHLYFYWYRQILGQKVEFLVSFYNNEISEKSEIFDDQFSVERPDGSNFTLKIRSTKLEDSAMYFCASTTRGGSHEQFFGPGTRLTVL.

The V call is TRBV7-9, the J call TRBJ2-7; TRBD2 matches 8 bases. The CDR3 is made up of 15 amino acids. With V trimmed by 7 bases and J by 0 bases, 8 bases remained unmatched. Germline CDR1 reads SEHNR; CDR2 reads FQNEAQ (reference sequence). The CDR3: CASTPLLADSYEQYF. CDR3 nucleotide sequence: TGTGCCAGCACCCCCTTACTAGCGGACTCCTACGAGCAGTACTTC.

The sample holds one count of this clone. V is TRBV27 and J is TRBJ2-1, with D perhaps TRBD2 (6 bases). Deletions cut 5 bases from V and 9 bases from J, with 23 bases between. CDR3 length: 16 residues. Germline loops: CDR1 MNHEY, CDR2 SMNVEV (reference sequence). CDR3 region: CASSLFREKGSGEQFF. The CDR3, as DNA: TGTGCCAGCAGTCTTTTCCGGGAGAAGGGATCTGGTGAGCAGTTCTTC.

As to this clone: An end of the junction differs from the germline gene, which may be a read error. The genes are TRBV19 and TRBJ2-7; possible D gene TRBD1, 7 bases. The length of the CDR3 is 12 residues. The V gene's germline CDR1 is LNHDA and CDR2 SQIVND (reference sequence). As DNA, the CDR3 is TGTGCCACAGGGGGGCCCTCCTACGGGCAGTACTTC. Its protein is CATGGPSYGQYF.

This rearrangement joins TRBV19 to TRBJ2-7; 10 bases map to TRBD2. CDR1 and CDR2 (germline): LNHDA, SQIVND (reference sequence). CDR3 length: 15 residues. The V and J ends lost 2 bases and 5 bases, in that order; junction bases with no gene match: 6. The CDR3 nucleotides are TGTGCCAGTAGTATATCTAGCGGGAGCGGGAACGAGCAGTACTTC. Its protein product is CASSISSGSGNEQYF. Supplemented by reference TRBV19 and TRBJ2-7, the full variable domain reads DGGITQSPKYLFRKEGQNVTLSCEQNLNHDAMYWYRQDPGQGLRLIYYSQIVNDFQKGDIAEGYSVSREKKESFPLTVTSAQKNPTAFYLCASSISSGSGNEQYFGPGTRLTVT.

This clone was picked up a small number of times. V is TRBV27 and J is TRBJ1-1, with D hard to call. Germline V lookup: CDR1 MNHEY, CDR2 SMNVEV (reference sequence). The V end was cut by 6 bases, the J end by 4 bases, with 12 bases between. This CDR3 has 13 amino acids. CDR3 region: CASRPTEGTEAFF. The CDR3 bases are TGTGCCAGCAGACCAACGGAGGGCACTGAAGCTTTCTTT.

There are a few counts of this clone. This chain links TRBV19 with TRBJ1-4; D perhaps matches TRBD1 (6 bases). Germline values: CDR1 LNHDA, CDR2 SQIVND (reference sequence). V was cut by 6 bases and J by 7 bases, with 24 bases left in between. CDR3 length: 17 residues. This CDR3 is CASRTFDRTGDIEKLFF. In DNA, the CDR3 is TGTGCCAGTAGGACCTTCGACAGGACCGGGGATATTGAAAAACTGTTTTTT.

The V and J genes are TRBV6-5 and TRBJ1-1, with a possible D match to TRBD1 (5 bases). CDR1 and CDR2 from the germline V gene are MNHEY and SVGAGI. The CDR3 is 13 amino acids. The V end lost 10 bases, the J end lost 0 bases, and 12 bases lay between the germline ends. The CDR3 DNA reads TGTGCCACCGCGACAGCATTGAACACTGAAGCTTTCTTT. It specifies CATATALNTEAFF.

The V and J genes are TRBV6-5 and TRBJ1-1; no reliable D call. The CDR3 is 12 amino acids. Germline V CDR1 and CDR2: MNHEY, SVGAGI. Deletions cut 4 bases from V and 7 bases from J, with 10 bases between. Written as DNA, the CDR3 is TGTGCCAGCAGTTTAAACGGTTATGAAGCTTTCTTT. The encoded protein is CASSLNGYEAFF.

The V gene is TRBV5-4, the J gene TRBJ2-7, with 8 bases identical to TRBD2. Looked up from germline, CDR1 is SGHNT and CDR2 is YYREEE (reference sequence). The V and J ends lost 2 bases and 6 bases, in that order; junction bases with no gene match: 7. The CDR3 has 14 residues. The CDR3 nucleotides read TGTGCCAGCAGCTTCAGGAGCGGGAGTGGCGAGCAGTACTTC. This encodes CASSFRSGSGEQYF.

The chain recombines TRBV15 with TRBJ1-6, with D perhaps TRBD1 (6 bases). Trimming pared 0 bases from V and 9 bases from J, leaving 12 bases between. This CDR3 has 15 amino acids. Germline V gene lookup returns CDR1 LNHNV and CDR2 YYDKDF (reference sequence). In DNA form, the CDR3 reads TGTGCCACCAGCAGAGATTGGGGGGGCGGTTCACCCCTCCACTTT. Translated, it gives CATSRDWGGGSPLHF. The variable domain in full, completed from reference TRBV15 and TRBJ1-6, reads DAMVIQNPRYQVTQFGKPVTLSCSQTLNHNVMYWYQQKSSQAPKLLFHYYDKDFNNEADTPDNFQSRRPNTSFCFLDIRSPGLGDTAMYLCATSRDWGGGSPLHFGNGTRLTVT.

This rearrangement joins TRBV7-2 to TRBJ2-7, with D maybe TRBD2 (5 bases). From germline, CDR1 is SGHTA and CDR2 FQGNSA. The CDR3 is made up of 14 amino acids. Trimming removed 1 base from V and 3 bases from J, with 10 bases in between. Written as DNA, the CDR3 is TGTGCCAGCAGCTTAGGGACTGGCAACTACGAGCAGTACTTC. Translation: CASSLGTGNYEQYF. Supplemented by reference TRBV7-2 and TRBJ2-7, the full variable domain reads GAGVSQSPSNKVTEKGKDVELRCDPISGHTALYWYRQSLGQGLEFLIYFQGNSAPDKSGLPSDRFSAERTGGSVSTLTIQRTQQEDSAVYLCASSLGTGNYEQYFGPGTRLTVT.

The chain is built from TRBV7-2 and TRBJ2-7, with D maybe TRBD2 (5 bases). V shed 2 bases and J shed 4 bases, with 12 bases lying between them. Germline CDR1 and CDR2: SGHTA and FQGNSA. The CDR3 runs 14 residues. CDR3 bases: TGTGCCAGCAGCTTACGAGCGGAAACTTACGAGCAGTACTTC. This gives the protein CASSLRAETYEQYF. The variable domain in full, with the rest retrieved from reference TRBV7-2 and TRBJ2-7, is GAGVSQSPSNKVTEKGKDVELRCDPISGHTALYWYRQSLGQGLEFLIYFQGNSAPDKSGLPSDRFSAERTGGSVSTLTIQRTQQEDSAVYLCASSLRAETYEQYFGPGTRLTVT.

This clone was observed a handful of times. This sequence joins TRBV5-1 and TRBJ2-3; unclear D gene. The germline V and J ends were trimmed by 0 bases and 7 bases, with 6 bases remaining between them. This CDR3 comprises 12 residues. Germline-derived CDR1 and CDR2 are SGHRS and YFSETQ. The CDR3 DNA follows: TGCGCCAGCAGCTTGGAACAGTATACGCAGTATTTT. Protein product: CASSLEQYTQYF.

The chain links TRBV30 to TRBJ2-7, with 11 bases fitting TRBD2. V was clipped by 1 base and J by 3 bases; unmatched bases: 8. Germline-derived CDR1 and CDR2 are GTSNPN and SVGIG (reference sequence). CDR3 length: 16 amino acids. The CDR3 spells CAWSELAGEGHYEQYF. CDR3 in DNA: TGTGCCTGGAGTGAACTAGCGGGAGAGGGCCACTACGAGCAGTACTTC.

The CDR3 nucleotides are TGTGCCAGCAGGGCCCCAGGGATCGATGGCTACACCTTC. Translation: CASRAPGIDGYTF. The rearrangement links TRBV2 to TRBJ1-2, with D possibly being TRBD1 (5 bases). The CDR3 has 13 amino acids. CDR1 is SNHLY, CDR2 FYNNEI, per germline. Trimming took off 6 bases at V and 6 bases at J, with 14 bases between the two ends.

Of note for this clone: One end of the junction does not line up with germline, which may come from a read error. Other DNA sequences in the same sample also yield this CDR3. This chain links TRBV6-5 with TRBJ1-2; 7 bases are shared with TRBD1. Per the germline V gene, CDR1 is MNHEY and CDR2 is SVGAGI. The length of the CDR3 is 14 residues. CDR3 in DNA: TGTGCTAGCAGTCGGGACAGCTTATCCTATGGCTACACCTTC. This translates into CASSRDSLSYGYTF.

The CDR3 DNA follows: TGTGCCAGCAGCTTAGCGCGGGGACAGATGAGCTCTGGAAACACCATATATTTT. Translation gives CASSLARGQMSSGNTIYF. V gene TRBV7-6 combines with J gene TRBJ1-3, with 7 positions matching TRBD1. The germline V gene has CDR1 SGHVS and CDR2 FNYEAQ. V was clipped by 0 bases and J by 0 bases; unmatched bases: 8. The CDR3 extends over 18 amino acids.

V is TRBV18 and J is TRBJ2-2; 7 bases agree with TRBD2. Germline lookup yields CDR1 KGHSH and CDR2 LQKENI. V shed 2 bases, J shed 1 base, and the junction held 16 bases outside the gene matches. The CDR3 is 20 amino acids. The CDR3 DNA sequence: TGTGCCAGCTCACCAACTAGCGCGAGTCGAATGATCGGGAACACCGGGGAGCTGTTTTTT. The encoded protein is CASSPTSASRMIGNTGELFF.

The genes are TRBV18 and TRBJ2-5; 11 bases map to TRBD2. The CDR3 length is 16 residues. V dropped 2 bases and J dropped 4; count of bases not matched to a gene: 6. Germline values: CDR1 KGHSH, CDR2 LQKENI. CDR3 DNA sequence: TGTGCCAGCTCACCAGTCCTCCTAGCGGGAGGAGAGACCCAGTACTTC. Residues: CASSPVLLAGGETQYF.

J is TRBJ2-1 and V is TRBV5-4, with TRBD2 matching over 8 bases. This CDR3 is built from 15 residues. The germline gives CDR1 SGHNT, CDR2 YYREEE (reference sequence). Germline trimming cut 1 base from V and 4 bases from J; bases unmatched to any gene: 4. CDR3 in DNA: TGTGCCAGCAGCTTGCGGAGCGGGAGTTACAATGAGCAGTTCTTC. This translates into CASSLRSGSYNEQFF. The whole variable domain, remainder taken from reference TRBV5-4 and TRBJ2-1, is ETGVTQSPTHLIKTRGQQVTLRCSSQSGHNTVSWYQQALGQGPQFIFQYYREEENGRGNFPPRFSGLQFPNYSSELNVNALELDDSALYLCASSLRSGSYNEQFFGPGTRLTVL.

The genes are TRBV4-3 and TRBJ2-7, with 7 nucleotides matching TRBD2. V shed 0 bases and J 7 bases; nucleotides not matched to a gene: 9. The CDR3 is 15 residues long. Germline loops: CDR1 LGHNA, CDR2 YSLEER. The CDR3 reads CASSQDLGGREEQYF. CDR3 in DNA: TGCGCCAGCAGCCAAGATCTCGGGGGGAGGGAGGAGCAGTACTTC.

The rearrangement links TRBV12-5 to TRBJ2-1; no firm D call. V was cut by 7 bases and J by 0 bases, with 16 bases left in between. Germline-derived CDR1 and CDR2 are LGHNT and FRNRAP. This CDR3 has 16 residues. The CDR3 coding sequence is TGTGCTAGTGCTATTGACTTCTTGAGCTCCTACAATGAGCAGTTCTTC. Its protein is CASAIDFLSSYNEQFF.

The CDR3 nucleotides read TGTGCCAGCAGTACGACAGGGTCCGGGGAGCTGTTTTTT. This translates into CASSTTGSGELFF. The J gene is TRBJ2-2, the V gene TRBV6-5, with TRBD1 matching over 7 bases. Per germline, CDR1 MNHEY and CDR2 SVGAGI. V shed 5 bases and J 6 bases; nucleotides not matched to a gene: 3. The CDR3 runs 13 residues.

The chain employs TRBV7-2 and TRBJ1-2, with TRBD1 as a possible D gene (6 bases). The CDR3 length is 13 residues. The V gene lost 4 bases and the J gene lost 3 bases, with 9 bases spanning the gap. In germline, CDR1 is SGHTA, CDR2 FQGNSA. The DNA for the CDR3 is TGTGCCAGCAGCTCCCAGGGGTACTATGGCTACACCTTC. This codes for CASSSQGYYGYTF.

The chain links TRBV19 to TRBJ2-2; 7 nucleotides match TRBD2. J was trimmed by 6 bases and V by 8 bases; bases with no gene match: 12. This CDR3 region has 15 residues. Germline V gene sequence: CDR1 LNHDA, CDR2 SQIVND (reference sequence). The CDR3 is CASSTTGTTPGELFF. The CDR3 DNA reads TGTGCCAGTTCTACTACCGGGACTACCCCCGGGGAGCTGTTTTTT. The variable domain in full, completed from reference TRBV19 and TRBJ2-2, reads DGGITQSPKYLFRKEGQNVTLSCEQNLNHDAMYWYRQDPGQGLRLIYYSQIVNDFQKGDIAEGYSVSREKKESFPLTVTSAQKNPTAFYLCASSTTGTTPGELFFGEGSRLTVL.

Regarding this clone: Additional DNA sequences in this sample encode the identical CDR3. CDR3 sequence: CASSVVAANTEAFF. In DNA, the CDR3 is TGTGCCAGCAGCGTAGTAGCGGCGAACACTGAAGCTTTCTTT. The chain uses TRBV9 and TRBJ1-1; no reliable D call. CDR1 is SGDLS, CDR2 YYNGEE, per germline. This CDR3 is 14 amino acids long. V was shortened by 0 bases and J by 1 base, with 7 bases between the two germline ends. Based on the CDR3 plus reference TRBV9 and TRBJ1-1, the full variable domain is DSGVTQTPKHLITATGQRVTLRCSPRSGDLSVYWYQQSLDQGLQFLIQYYNGEERAKGNILERFSAQQFPDLHSELNLSSLELGDSALYFCASSVVAANTEAFFGQGTRLTVV.

This clone was seen only a few times. The junction shows a germline mismatch at one end, possibly a read error. The V call is TRBV7-9, the J call TRBJ2-7; a weak D match, TRBD2 (7 bases). CDR1 SEHNR and CDR2 FQNEAQ come from the germline V gene (reference sequence). There are 15 residues in the CDR3. In DNA, the CDR3 is TGTTCCAGCAGCTTAGGGGGAGGGACCCTCTACGAGCAGTACTTC. It is translated as CSSSLGGGTLYEQYF. The full variable domain, with the rest looked up from reference TRBV7-9 and TRBJ2-7, is DTGVSQNPRHKITKRGQNVTFRCDPISEHNRLYWYRQTLGQGPEFLTYFQNEAQLEKSRLLSDRFSAERPKGSFSTLEIQRTEQGDSAMYLCSSSLGGGTLYEQYFGPGTRLTVT.